This record covers a single TCR beta chain. The entry originates in a study of blood T cell repertoires in COVID-19. In the study overall: Collection of acute and convalescent COVID-19 samples took place in the United States, Italy and Spain. T cells, B-cell-depleted T cells, or PBMCs supplied cDNA or gDNA.

Original methodology: Counts of nucleated cells, estimated from reference gene primer amplification, were obtained. Clones were sequenced by immunoSEQ multiplex PCR, and TCRdb holds only the in-frame ones, with some missing. V and J calls and clone size are as listed in that table; D and trimming were resolved from the DNA. The table records roughly 10,000 clones, around 81% of them present only once. CDR3 length: 15 residues. The germline V gene encodes CDR1 MDHEN and CDR2 SYDVKM. The junction had 11 bases not matched to a gene; V was cut back by 10 bases and J by 4 bases. The rearrangement joins TRBV28 to TRBJ1-1, with TRBD1 matching 11 bases. Sequenced: peripheral blood. This clonotype originated in a human donor in a cohort sampled during active COVID-19. The CDR3 DNA reads TGTGCCATCCGTTCTGGGACAGGGGGTGGCACTGAAGCTTTCTTT. Residues: CAIRSGTGGGTEAFF.